The entry below describes one TCR beta chain. Its antigen is as yet unknown. One end of the junction does not line up with germline, which may come from a read error. This specimen comes from a study of tumor-infiltrating lymphocytes in primary liver carcinoma. Looked up from germline, CDR1 is SGHDT and CDR2 is YYEEEE. The CDR3 has 15 residues. The roughly 20-34 mg bulk tissue piece was not sorted before simultaneous RNA and DNA extraction. A primer matching the constant region was used to make TCR beta cDNA from around 460 ng of total RNA. Each TCR beta library was derived from three nested multiplex PCR rounds that employed slightly modified ARM-PCR. The first two PCR rounds used TRBV1-TRBV30 forward primers with a C-beta reverse primer, nine to eleven cycles each. MiXCR, applied by TCRdb to the multiplex PCR reads, yields one record per CDR3 protein. The sample has fewer than 70,000 distinct CDR3 sequences; roughly 70% are singletons.

The study's findings and limits: A small share of top clones, only about 8-25%, was found in all five tumor regions. Tumor top-250-clone fractions significantly exceeded those of blood (p = 0.039). Overlap in tumor-adjacent and tumor-blood pairs fell below that of tumor region pairs.

Sequenced material: liver tumor tissue from sampling region 2. The subset: tumor region T2, inferior pole. The chain recombines TRBV5-6 with TRBJ2-2; D is unresolved. The receptor was derived from a man aged 35-49 years with primary liver carcinoma and hepatitis B virus infection. The CDR3 sequence: CAGSLGFVNTGELFF. The CDR3 nucleotides are TGTGCCGGCAGCCTAGGGTTCGTGAACACCGGGGAGCTGTTTTTT.